This T cell receptor beta chain was captured by sequencing in a study of shared clonotypes between healthy human individuals (dated by TCRdb to 2019 to 2021). About the study as a whole: The cohort comprised a couple of women and three men aged 18 to 49 years. For each donor, three plates each were used for CD4 naive and CD4 memory, two plates were used for CD8 naive, and one plate was used for CD8 memory. The study deeply sequenced blood TCR repertoires of five healthy adults to estimate repertoire size and the extent of clonotype sharing between individuals. To increase sequencing depth and limit assay-specific biases, TCR repertoire library preparation and sequencing were carried out by different laboratories using diverse techniques. Each donor's leukapheresis produced roughly between roughly 0.85 and 9.5 billion PBMCs. Beyond this particular receptor, the publication reports: Sampling was limited to blood, and TCR repertoires in tissue likely differ from TCR repertoires in blood. Rarefaction of sorted-subset datasets indicated incomplete sequencing despite the large sequencing depth. Roughly 5.2% of naive CD4, roughly 3.6% of naive CD8, around 2.3% of memory CD4, and over 0.35% of memory CD8 clonotypes were shared across several donors. The genetic and exposure-history diversity represented was limited by the small number of donors. Higher generation probabilities were observed for clonotypes shared by all four sorted-subset donors than for non-shared clonotypes. Estimated clonotype richness was generally larger for naive than for memory subsets. Pairwise subsampling led to the expectation that sequencing depth would affect the degree of clonotype sharing among donors.

Concerning this clone itself: No antigen is known for it. One base away there is no much larger clone; base qualities are not given.

CD8 naive samples consisted of CD45RO-negative cells that were positively selected for CCR7, yielding a CD45RA+CCR7+ population without TemRA cells. The donors were healthy, HIV-negative adults who had no recently reported acute infections or vaccinations. All donors were Caucasian adults living in Nashville, Tennessee, USA. Blood was obtained by leukapheresis, after which PBMCs were separated by Ficoll-Histopaque density gradient centrifugation and cryopreserved in liquid nitrogen vapor phase. Purity and quantity of every magnetically sorted T cell population were checked by analytical flow cytometry. Each sorted fraction had its genomic DNA isolated and then quantified by UV absorbance on a Nanodrop 2000c. The CDR3 sequence holds 14 residues, the cysteine and phenylalanine included. CDR3 DNA only is kept here, 42 bases in frame from base 1. V is shortened by 4 bases, J by 3 bases, and the region joining them spans 9 bases. The germline V gene sets CDR1 to SNHLY and CDR2 to FYNNEI.

Using the deep immunoSEQ assay, TCR CDR3 regions were amplified from genomic DNA by multiplex PCR. Extracted genomic DNA from each cell subset was spread evenly across all wells of several immunoSEQ 96-well plates, with each plate serving as a replicate. For sorted subsets, roughly 190 ng of genomic DNA, equivalent to some 30,000 T cell genomes, went into each replicate PCR. Purified libraries were quantified with a Qubit 3.0 fluorometer, sized on a Bioanalyzer 2100, and re-quantified with the KAPA Library Quantification kit. Every immunoSEQ 96-well plate was sequenced on a dedicated single-read 150-cycle Illumina NextSeq 550 flow cell. For the original study's pipeline: The immunoSEQ output contained only junctional sequences without quality scores, so filtering could not match that applied to full-length reads. To assign V/J genes and CDR3, sequences were annotated using PyIR, a Python wrapper for IgBLAST v1.9, with IMGT germline references. Reads were removed for weak V/J assignments (E-value above 1e-6), missing CDR3, stop codons, out-of-frame junctions, or ambiguous translated residues. V3J clonotypes were defined by identical inferred V gene, J gene, and CDR3 amino acid sequence. Percentage overlap between repertoires was calculated by dividing the number of shared unique clonotypes by the size of the smaller repertoire. Richness of each repertoire was evaluated using RTK rarefaction, the Chao1 estimator, and Recon v2.1 estimates of unobserved clonotypes. Generation probabilities were computed with OLGA for all TCRbeta clonotypes obtained by the gDNA method from a handful of donors. The clones in this table, taken by TCRdb from immuneACCESS, are in-frame only. Not every clone is retained; where verified, under half of the shortfall comes from an unresolved V gene, and the cause of the rest is unknown. V and J calls and clone size follow that table, whereas D and trimming were derived from the DNA. In all, the sample holds around 2.1 million clones, and 85% to 95% of those were seen once. The ten largest clones represent under 2% of the sample.

The TCR was taken from a young man in good health. Some clones in this sample may be carry-over from other donors' samples. The chain couples TRBV2 to TRBJ1-4; the best D guess is TRBD1, with 6 bases matching. Sequencing used naive CD8+ T cells from PBMCs. In the paper's terms, the cell subset or site label means: CD45RA+CCR7+. The CDR3 corresponds to CASSVGGPNEKLFF. In nucleotide form, the sequence is TGTGCCAGCAGTGTCGGGGGGCCTAATGAAAAACTGTTTTTT. The CDR3 plus the reference TRBV2 and TRBJ1-4 genes for the other parts give the full variable domain: EPEVTQTPSHQVTQMGQEVILRCVPISNHLYFYWYRQILGQKVEFLVSFYNNEISEKSEIFDDQFSVERPDGSNFTLKIRSTKLEDSAMYFCASSVGGPNEKLFFGSGTQLSVL.